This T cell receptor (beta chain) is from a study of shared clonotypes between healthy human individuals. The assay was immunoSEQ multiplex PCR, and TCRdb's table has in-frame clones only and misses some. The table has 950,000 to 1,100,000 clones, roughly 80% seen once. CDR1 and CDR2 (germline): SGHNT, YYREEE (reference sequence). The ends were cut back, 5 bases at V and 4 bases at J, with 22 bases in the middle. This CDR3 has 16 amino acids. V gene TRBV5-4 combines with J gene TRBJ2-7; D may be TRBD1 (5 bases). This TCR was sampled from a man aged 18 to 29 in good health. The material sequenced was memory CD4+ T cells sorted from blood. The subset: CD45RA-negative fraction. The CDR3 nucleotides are TGTGCCAGCAGACATGACAGCCACCCTACAAAATACGAGCAGTACTTC. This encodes CASRHDSHPTKYEQYF. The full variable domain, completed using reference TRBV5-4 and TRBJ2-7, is ETGVTQSPTHLIKTRGQQVTLRCSSQSGHNTVSWYQQALGQGPQFIFQYYREEENGRGNFPPRFSGLQFPNYSSELNVNALELDDSALYLCASRHDSHPTKYEQYFGPGTRLTVT.